This T cell receptor (beta chain) was sequenced for a study of blood T cell repertoires in COVID-19. This CDR3 has 15 amino acids. The germline CDR1 and CDR2 sequences are MNHEY and SMNVEV (reference sequence). V was shortened by 5 bases and J by 11 bases, with 21 bases between the two germline ends. As processed by the authors: Reference gene primer amplification gave estimated nucleated cell counts. The protocol was immunoSEQ multiplex PCR, while the TCRdb copy is restricted to in-frame clones and leaves out a portion. The V and J calls and the clone size are those of that table, but D and trimming were determined from the DNA. The table shows around 170,000 clones, with 83% occurring only once.

Sequencing was done on a sample of peripheral blood. The rearrangement joins TRBV27 to TRBJ1-4; weak D call: TRBD1 (6 bases). The receptor was isolated from a woman in her thirties or forties with acute or convalescent COVID-19. This CDR3 is CASSPLAGAGAKLFF. CDR3 DNA sequence: TGTGCCAGCAGTCCCCTGGCCGGGGCAGGGGCTAAACTGTTTTTT.